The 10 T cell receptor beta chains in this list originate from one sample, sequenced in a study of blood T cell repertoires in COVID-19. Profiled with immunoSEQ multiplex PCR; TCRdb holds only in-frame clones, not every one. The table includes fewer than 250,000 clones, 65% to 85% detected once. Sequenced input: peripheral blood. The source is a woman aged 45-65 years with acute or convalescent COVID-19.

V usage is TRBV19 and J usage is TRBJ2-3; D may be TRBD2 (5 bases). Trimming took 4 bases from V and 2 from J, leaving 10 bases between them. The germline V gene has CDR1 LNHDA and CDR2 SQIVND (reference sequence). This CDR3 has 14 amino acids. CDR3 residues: CASSNERTTDTQYF. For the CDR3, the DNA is TGTGCCAGTAGTAACGAGCGGACCACAGATACGCAGTATTTT.

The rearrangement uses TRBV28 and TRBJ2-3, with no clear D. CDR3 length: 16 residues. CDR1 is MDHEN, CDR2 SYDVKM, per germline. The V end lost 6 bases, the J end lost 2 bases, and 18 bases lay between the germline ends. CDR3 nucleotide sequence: TGTGCCAGCAGCACCCCCGGAGAAGCGACCACAGATACGCAGTATTTT. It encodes CASSTPGEATTDTQYF.

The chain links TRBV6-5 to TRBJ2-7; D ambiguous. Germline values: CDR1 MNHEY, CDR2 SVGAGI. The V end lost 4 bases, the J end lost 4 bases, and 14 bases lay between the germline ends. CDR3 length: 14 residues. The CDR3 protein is CASSSSVPVYEQYF. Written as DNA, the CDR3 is TGTGCCAGCAGTTCGTCCGTCCCCGTTTACGAGCAGTACTTC.

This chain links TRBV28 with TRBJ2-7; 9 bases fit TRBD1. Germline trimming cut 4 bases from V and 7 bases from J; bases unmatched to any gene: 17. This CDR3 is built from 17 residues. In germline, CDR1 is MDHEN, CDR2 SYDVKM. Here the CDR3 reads CASSYPLPGQGMGEQYF. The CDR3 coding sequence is TGTGCCAGCAGTTACCCCCTCCCGGGACAGGGAATGGGAGAGCAGTACTTC. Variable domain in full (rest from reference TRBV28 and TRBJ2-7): DVKVTQSSRYLVKRTGEKVFLECVQDMDHENMFWYRQDPGLGLRLIYFSYDVKMKEKGDIPEGYSVSREKKERFSLILESASTNQTSMYLCASSYPLPGQGMGEQYFGPGTRLTVT.

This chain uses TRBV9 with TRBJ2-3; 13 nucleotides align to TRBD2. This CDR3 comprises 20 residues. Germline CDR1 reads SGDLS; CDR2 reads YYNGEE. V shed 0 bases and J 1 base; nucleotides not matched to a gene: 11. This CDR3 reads CASSVVVGLAGRAGTDTQYF. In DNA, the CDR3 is TGTGCCAGCAGCGTAGTCGTGGGACTAGCGGGACGGGCGGGCACAGATACGCAGTATTTT.

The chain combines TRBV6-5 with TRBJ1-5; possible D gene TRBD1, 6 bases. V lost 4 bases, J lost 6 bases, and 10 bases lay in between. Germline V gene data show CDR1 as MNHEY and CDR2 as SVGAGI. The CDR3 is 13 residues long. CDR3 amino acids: CASSWGHSQPQHF. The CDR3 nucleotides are TGTGCCAGCAGTTGGGGACATTCTCAGCCCCAGCATTTT.

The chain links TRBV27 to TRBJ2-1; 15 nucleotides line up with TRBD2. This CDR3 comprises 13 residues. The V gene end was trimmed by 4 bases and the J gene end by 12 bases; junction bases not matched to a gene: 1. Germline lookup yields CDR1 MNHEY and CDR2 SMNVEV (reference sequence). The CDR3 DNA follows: TGTGCCAGCAGTTGGGGACTAGCGGGGGGGCAGTTCTTC. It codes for CASSWGLAGGQFF.

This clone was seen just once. The CDR3 loop reads CASSYWRDEKLFF. The CDR3 coding sequence is TGTGCCAGCAGTTACTGGAGGGATGAAAAACTGTTTTTT. The V and J genes are TRBV6-2 or TRBV6-3 and TRBJ1-4; D unresolved. Per germline, CDR1 MNHEY and CDR2 SVGEGT. This CDR3 region has 13 residues. V lost 1 base and J 6 bases, leaving 6 bases between the germline ends.

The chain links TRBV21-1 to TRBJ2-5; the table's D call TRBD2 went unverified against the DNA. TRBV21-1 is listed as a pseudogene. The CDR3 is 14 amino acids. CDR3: CASSKVSAEETQYF. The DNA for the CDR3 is TGTGCCAGCAGCAAAGTGAGCGCAGAAGAGACCCAGTACTTC.

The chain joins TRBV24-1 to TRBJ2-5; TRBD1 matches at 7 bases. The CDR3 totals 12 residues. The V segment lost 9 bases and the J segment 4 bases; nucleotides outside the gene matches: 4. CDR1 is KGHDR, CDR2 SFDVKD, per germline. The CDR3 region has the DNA TGTGCCACCGCAGGGGGTGGAGAGACCCAGTACTTC. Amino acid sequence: CATAGGGETQYF.